Presented here are 11 T cell receptor beta chains from one specimen sequenced in a study of T cell repertoires in cytomegalovirus infection. TCRdb ran MiXCR on the reads and lists one entry per CDR3 protein. The sample holds under 200,000 distinct CDR3 sequences; about 20% are singletons and the top ten take about 25%. The antigens for these receptors are not known. The input for sequencing was CD8+ T cells from cultured PBMCs, taken from culture after CMV antigen stimulation. The receptors were gathered from a human donor in good health (CMV status not recorded). Some clones in this sample may be carry-over from other donors' samples.

This clonotype came up a few times. The rearrangement uses TRBV6-5 and TRBJ1-2, with D unresolved. Per the germline V gene, CDR1 is MNHEY and CDR2 is SVGAGI. This CDR3 has 13 residues. The V gene lost 2 bases and the J gene lost 6 bases, with 10 bases spanning the gap. CDR3 protein: CASSYGQRDGYTF. CDR3 nucleotide sequence: TGTGCCAGCAGTTACGGGCAGAGGGATGGCTACACCTTC.

The chain is built from TRBV6-5 and TRBJ1-1; 8 positions match TRBD1. The CDR3 length is 17 residues. Germline V gives CDR1 MNHEY, CDR2 SVGAGI. Trimming at V came to 1 base and at J to 0 bases, leaving 7 bases not matched to a gene. This CDR3 reads CASSYLRQGMMNTEAFF. The CDR3 DNA sequence: TGTGCCAGCAGTTACTTGAGACAGGGGATGATGAACACTGAAGCTTTCTTT.

This clonotype was found many times. The chain recombines TRBV30 with TRBJ1-6; TRBD1 matches 7 bases. This CDR3 contains 16 residues. CDR1 is GTSNPN and CDR2 is SVGIG in the germline V gene (reference sequence). The V segment lost 3 bases and the J segment 8 bases; nucleotides outside the gene matches: 13. For the CDR3, the DNA is TGTGCCTGGAGATTCCGGACAGGAGGGACAGATTCACCCCTCCACTTT. It translates to CAWRFRTGGTDSPLHF.

This clonotype was detected only a few times. J is TRBJ1-1 and V is TRBV28; 8 bases map to TRBD1. The CDR3 extends over 15 amino acids. CDR1 MDHEN and CDR2 SYDVKM come from the germline V gene. Trimming cost V 6 bases and J 5 bases; bases outside gene matches: 11. CDR3 nucleotides: TGTGCCAGCAGATCAGCCCAGGGGGCTTGGACTGAAGCTTTCTTT. Amino acid sequence: CASRSAQGAWTEAFF. Filled out from reference TRBV28 and TRBJ1-1, the complete variable domain reads DVKVTQSSRYLVKRTGEKVFLECVQDMDHENMFWYRQDPGLGLRLIYFSYDVKMKEKGDIPEGYSVSREKKERFSLILESASTNQTSMYLCASRSAQGAWTEAFFGQGTRLTVV.

This rearrangement joins TRBV7-8 to TRBJ2-1; 11 nucleotides align to TRBD2. J was trimmed by 8 bases and V by 5 bases; bases with no gene match: 8. The CDR3 has 15 residues. The germline V gene has CDR1 SGHVS and CDR2 FQNEAQ. The chain's CDR3 is CASSTLSGGADEQFF. The DNA of the CDR3 is TGTGCCAGCAGCACCCTTAGCGGGGGGGCAGATGAGCAGTTCTTC.

The J gene is TRBJ2-7, the V gene TRBV20-1, with 11 bases aligning to TRBD2. The CDR3 spans 16 residues. The germline CDR1 and CDR2 sequences are DFQATT and SNEGSKA (reference sequence). J gave up 2 bases and V 0 bases, and 6 bases lay outside the gene matches. The CDR3 DNA sequence: TGCAGTGCTAGAGATCGGCTAGCGGGGGGCGCCTACGAGCAGTACTTC. It yields the protein CSARDRLAGGAYEQYF.

This clonotype was detected a few times. The V gene is TRBV5-6, the J gene TRBJ1-1; 8 nucleotides match TRBD1. Germline loops: CDR1 SGHDT, CDR2 YYEEEE. Trimming removed 2 bases from V and 8 bases from J; junction bases left unmatched: 5. CDR3 size: 13 residues. The CDR3 sequence is CASSFTGGGEAFF. CDR3 nucleotide sequence: TGTGCCAGCAGCTTTACAGGGGGAGGCGAAGCTTTCTTT.

This clonotype turned up a few times. V and J are TRBV7-9 and TRBJ1-1, with a possible D match to TRBD1 (5 bases). The CDR3 is 14 amino acids. Germline V gives CDR1 SEHNR, CDR2 FQNEAQ (reference sequence). V lost 5 bases, J lost 6 bases, and 16 bases lay in between. The DNA of the CDR3 is TGTGCCAGCAGCCCCGGGGCAGGAGGTTCTGAAGCTTTCTTT. Protein product: CASSPGAGGSEAFF. The whole variable domain, remainder taken from reference TRBV7-9 and TRBJ1-1, is DTGVSQNPRHKITKRGQNVTFRCDPISEHNRLYWYRQTLGQGPEFLTYFQNEAQLEKSRLLSDRFSAERPKGSFSTLEIQRTEQGDSAMYLCASSPGAGGSEAFFGQGTRLTVV.

The CDR3 region is CASSVGRTGRNEQFF. In DNA form, the CDR3 reads TGTGCCAGCAGCGTAGGTAGGACAGGGCGAAATGAGCAGTTCTTC. The rearrangement links TRBV9 to TRBJ2-1; 8 bases are a match to TRBD1. After removal of 0 bases from V and 7 bases from J, the junction contained 6 bases not matched to a gene. The CDR3 is 15 residues long. CDR1 is SGDLS and CDR2 is YYNGEE in the germline V gene.

Only a few counts were recorded for this clonotype. The chain recombines TRBV12-3 or TRBV12-4 with TRBJ2-1; perhaps TRBD1 as D (6 bases). This CDR3 has 14 residues. V was cut by 6 bases and J by 6 bases, with 15 bases left in between. Here the CDR3 reads CASRPGTRLNEQFF. In DNA form, the CDR3 reads TGTGCCAGCAGACCCGGGACAAGGCTCAATGAGCAGTTCTTC.

This clonotype was seen a handful of times. The rearrangement links TRBV6-6 to TRBJ2-5, with D unresolved. Trimming shortened V by 8 bases and J by 2 bases, and 12 bases separated the two germline ends. Germline values: CDR1 MNHNY, CDR2 SVGAGI (reference sequence). CDR3 size: 13 residues. CDR3 nucleotide sequence: TGTGCCAGCGGGGTGCTCATACAAGAGACCCAGTACTTC. It yields the protein CASGVLIQETQYF.